A single sample gave rise to the 23 T cell receptor beta chains below, sequenced in a study of T cell responses to AZD1222 COVID-19 vaccine. Clones were read by immunoSEQ multiplex PCR, and TCRdb kept only the in-frame ones, dropping some. The sample has 100,000 to 150,000 clones; about 93% are singletons. Here the sequenced sample was peripheral blood, taken on day 0 of AZD1222 vaccination. These receptors were taken from an adult in good health.

J is TRBJ2-1 and V is TRBV19, with TRBD2 matching over 14 bases. Germline V CDR1 and CDR2: LNHDA, SQIVND (reference sequence). The CDR3 sequence is 16 residues long. The junction had 6 bases not matched to a gene; V was cut back by 3 bases and J by 8 bases. The CDR3 spells CASSIPGLAGGDEQFF. The CDR3 region has the DNA TGTGCCAGTAGTATCCCTGGACTAGCGGGGGGAGATGAGCAGTTCTTC.

This chain joins TRBV4-1 and TRBJ2-7; TRBD2 matches at 7 bases. CDR3 size: 13 residues. The germline V gene encodes CDR1 MGHRA and CDR2 YSYEKL. The ends lost 4 bases at V and 4 bases at J; junction bases unmatched: 4. This chain's CDR3 is CASSPGTIYEQYF. CDR3 DNA: TGCGCCAGCAGCCCGGGGACTATATACGAGCAGTACTTC.

This chain links TRBV24-1 with TRBJ2-4; TRBD2 matches at 10 bases. The CDR3 is 16 amino acids. Trimming took 5 bases from V and 2 from J; bases not matched to a gene: 5. Germline assignment: CDR1 KGHDR and CDR2 SFDVKD. CDR3 coding DNA: TGTGCCACCAGTGGGTCTAGCGGGAGCACCAAAAACATTCAGTACTTC. Its translation is CATSGSSGSTKNIQYF.

The V gene is TRBV19, the J gene TRBJ1-5; perhaps TRBD1 as D (6 bases). Germline CDR1 and CDR2: LNHDA and SQIVND (reference sequence). The V gene lost 5 bases and the J gene lost 2 bases, with 10 bases spanning the gap. The CDR3 covers 14 residues. The CDR3 here is CASSWGRGNQPQHF. Written as DNA, the CDR3 is TGTGCCAGTAGTTGGGGGCGCGGCAATCAGCCCCAGCATTTT.

V and J are TRBV6-5 and TRBJ2-1, with D maybe TRBD1 (6 bases). The CDR3 loop spans 14 amino acids. Trimming cost V 6 bases and J 6 bases, with 15 bases left between them. The germline CDR1 and CDR2 sequences are MNHEY and SVGAGI. CDR3 in amino acids: CASRNTGSVNEQFF. The CDR3 DNA is TGTGCCAGCAGAAATACAGGGAGTGTCAATGAGCAGTTCTTC.

The chain carries TRBV27 and TRBJ1-5; tentative D call: TRBD1 (6 bases). Deletions cut 8 bases from V and 10 bases from J, with 18 bases between. The CDR3 is 13 amino acids. Looked up from germline, CDR1 is MNHEY and CDR2 is SMNVEV (reference sequence). For the CDR3, the DNA is TGTGCCAGCCATCGGGGGCAAGGTTATCCCCAGCATTTT. It is translated as CASHRGQGYPQHF.

This chain connects TRBV30 to TRBJ1-1; D is unclear. The CDR3 is 14 amino acids. The germline gives CDR1 GTSNPN, CDR2 SVGIG (reference sequence). Trimming shortened V by 0 bases and J by 6 bases, and 14 bases separated the two germline ends. The CDR3 DNA is TGTGCCTGGAGTGTAGGCGGACCGAGCGCTGAAGCTTTCTTT. Translated: CAWSVGGPSAEAFF.

This clone came up once. The genes are TRBV19 and TRBJ2-7; 7 bases are a match to TRBD1. Germline V gene lookup returns CDR1 LNHDA and CDR2 SQIVND (reference sequence). The CDR3 sequence is 13 residues long. V trimming: 5 bases; J trimming: 6 bases; junction bases outside the gene matches: 7. The CDR3: CASSADREREQYF. CDR3 DNA sequence: TGTGCCAGTAGTGCAGACAGGGAGCGCGAGCAGTACTTC. Full variable domain (remainder filled in from reference TRBV19 and TRBJ2-7): DGGITQSPKYLFRKEGQNVTLSCEQNLNHDAMYWYRQDPGQGLRLIYYSQIVNDFQKGDIAEGYSVSREKKESFPLTVTSAQKNPTAFYLCASSADREREQYFGPGTRLTVT.

This rearrangement joins TRBV5-4 to TRBJ2-3, with D hard to call. The germline V gene has CDR1 SGHNT and CDR2 YYREEE (reference sequence). Trimming shortened V by 2 bases and J by 9 bases, and 10 bases separated the two germline ends. CDR3 length: 12 amino acids. The CDR3 here is CASSFMGRTQYF. In DNA, the CDR3 is TGTGCCAGCAGCTTTATGGGAAGAACGCAGTATTTT.

Comments on this clone: An end of the junction differs from the germline gene, which may be a read error. V is TRBV7-2 and J is TRBJ1-1; 9 nucleotides line up with TRBD1. The CDR3 runs to 13 residues. The germline gives CDR1 SGHTA, CDR2 FQGNSA. DNA for the CDR3: TGTGCCAGCAGCTACCTACAGGGGGCTGAGGCTTTCTTT. It codes for CASSYLQGAEAFF.

V usage is TRBV30 and J usage is TRBJ1-1, with 8 positions matching TRBD1. The CDR3 has 14 amino acids. Germline CDR1 and CDR2: GTSNPN and SVGIG (reference sequence). Trimming took 0 bases from V and 5 from J; bases not matched to a gene: 5. The CDR3 is CAWSVQGARTEAFF. CDR3 DNA sequence: TGTGCCTGGAGTGTTCAGGGGGCTCGGACTGAAGCTTTCTTT.

V gene TRBV2 combines with J gene TRBJ1-1; TRBD1 matches 10 bases. CDR3 length: 14 residues. The junction had 3 bases not matched to a gene; V was cut back by 7 bases and J by 1 base. Germline V gives CDR1 SNHLY, CDR2 FYNNEI. CDR3 region: CASIGTGANTEAFF. CDR3 in DNA: TGTGCCAGCATTGGGACAGGGGCGAACACTGAAGCTTTCTTT.

This clone was seen just once. The genes are TRBV7-9 and TRBJ1-5; D not resolved. From germline, CDR1 is SEHNR and CDR2 FQNEAQ (reference sequence). Deletions cut 5 bases from V and 3 bases from J, with 8 bases between. The CDR3 consists of 13 residues. The CDR3 nucleotides are TGTGCCAGCAGCCTTATAGCCAATCAGCCCCAGCATTTT. It is translated as CASSLIANQPQHF.

The rearrangement links TRBV5-1 to TRBJ2-1; TRBD2 is a possible D gene (7 bases). From germline, CDR1 is SGHRS and CDR2 YFSETQ. The CDR3 consists of 15 residues. Between the trimmed V and J ends, which lost 4 bases and 6 bases, there was a span of 17 bases. CDR3 loop: CASSPGGPEANEQFF. In nucleotides, the CDR3 is TGCGCCAGCAGCCCCGGGGGGCCGGAGGCCAATGAGCAGTTCTTC.

The chain recombines TRBV6-5 with TRBJ2-1, with D maybe TRBD2 (6 bases). Trimming shortened V by 7 bases and J by 3 bases, and 13 bases separated the two germline ends. Germline lookup yields CDR1 MNHEY and CDR2 SVGAGI. This CDR3 is 14 amino acids long. The CDR3 nucleotides are TGTGCCAGCACCCGACGGCGGGGCTACAATGAGCAGTTCTTC. Translation: CASTRRRGYNEQFF.

This clone has only one observation. DNA of the CDR3: TGTGCCAGCAGCACCGAAGGACAGGGGGTACGAGAAAAACTGTTTTTT. Translated: CASSTEGQGVREKLFF. The chain is built from TRBV7-9 and TRBJ1-4; 10 nucleotides line up with TRBD1. The CDR3 totals 16 residues. Unmatched junction bases numbered 11, after V lost 5 bases and J lost 8 bases. Germline-derived CDR1 and CDR2 are SEHNR and FQNEAQ (reference sequence).

J is TRBJ2-7 and V is TRBV7-2; D is unresolved. The germline V gene has CDR1 SGHTA and CDR2 FQGNSA. CDR3 size: 12 residues. V dropped 5 bases and J dropped 6 bases, with 11 bases sitting between them. Written as DNA, the CDR3 is TGTGCCAGCAGCCTAACCCAGTCCGAGCAGTACTTC. It specifies CASSLTQSEQYF.

The V call is TRBV9, the J call TRBJ2-1, with D hard to call. V was cut by 0 bases and J by 6 bases, with 10 bases left in between. The CDR3 has 14 amino acids. Germline assignment: CDR1 SGDLS and CDR2 YYNGEE. CDR3 nucleotides: TGTGCCAGCAGCGTAGCGGGCATCATCAATGAGCAGTTCTTC. Its protein product is CASSVAGIINEQFF.

J is TRBJ2-7 and V is TRBV11-2, with TRBD1 as a possible D gene (5 bases). The germline gives CDR1 SGHAT, CDR2 FQNNGV. Trimming removed 5 bases at V and 2 bases at J, with 10 bases between. The length of the CDR3 is 13 residues. This CDR3 is CASSQGLPYEQYF. The CDR3 coding sequence is TGTGCCAGCAGCCAGGGTCTCCCCTACGAGCAGTACTTC.

This chain links TRBV12-5 with TRBJ2-7; TRBD1 or TRBD2 may be the D gene (5 bases each). CDR3 length: 16 residues. Trimming left V 1 base short and J 3 bases short, with 16 bases between. The germline gives CDR1 LGHNT, CDR2 FRNRAP. The CDR3 here is CASGLGDPGPDYEQYF. Written as DNA, the CDR3 is TGTGCTAGTGGTTTGGGAGACCCGGGACCAGACTACGAGCAGTACTTC.

The chain employs TRBV12-3 or TRBV12-4 and TRBJ2-1; a possible D gene is TRBD2 (5 bases). V lost 7 bases to trimming and J lost 6 bases, with 13 bases between them. CDR3 length: 13 residues. The CDR3 loop is CASTDSPGNEQFF. Here the CDR3 DNA reads TGTGCCAGCACGGACTCCCCTGGCAATGAGCAGTTCTTC.

The chain uses TRBV6-5 and TRBJ2-7; 8 nucleotides align to TRBD1. The V gene's germline CDR1 is MNHEY and CDR2 SVGAGI. This CDR3 comprises 14 residues. Trimming cost V 5 bases and J 9 bases; bases outside gene matches: 12. The CDR3 here is CASSTNTRGLGQYF. Here the CDR3 DNA reads TGTGCCAGCAGTACCAATACCAGGGGGCTGGGGCAGTACTTC.

V is TRBV7-2 and J is TRBJ1-1; D is uncertain. Germline V gives CDR1 SGHTA, CDR2 FQGNSA. The CDR3 length is 16 residues. The V gene lost 3 bases and the J gene lost 6 bases, with 20 bases spanning the gap. The CDR3 sequence: CASSFTWPGGGAEAFF. The CDR3 coding sequence is TGTGCCAGCAGCTTTACCTGGCCGGGAGGTGGTGCTGAAGCTTTCTTT.